This TCR beta chain came from a study of blood T cell repertoires in COVID-19. Overall study context: Sources were T cells, B-cell-depleted T cells, or PBMCs; the material itself was cDNA or gDNA.

With V trimmed by 9 bases and J by 9 bases, 17 bases remained unmatched. This CDR3 has 15 residues. The germline gives CDR1 LNHDA, CDR2 SQIVND (reference sequence). Profiling relied on immunoSEQ multiplex PCR, and the TCRdb table lists in-frame clones only, not all of them. Of around 380,000 clones in the sample, over 65% were seen once. The receptor comes from a human donor with acute or convalescent COVID-19. The donor label of this sample is uncertain. The rearrangement joins TRBV19 to TRBJ1-3, with 7 nucleotides matching TRBD1. The sequenced sample was peripheral blood. As DNA, the CDR3 is TGTGCCAGCCGGGACAGAGGCCTGGGGGTTTCCACCATATATTTT. This encodes CASRDRGLGVSTIYF.